These T cell receptor beta chains were read from a single sample in a study of blood T cell repertoires in COVID-19. Only in-frame clones appear in the TCRdb table, and some are missing; sequencing was by immunoSEQ multiplex PCR. The sample includes a few hundred thousand clones, around 83% of them seen just once. The sample taken for sequencing was peripheral blood. These receptors came from a woman in her 50s with COVID-19, enrolled during active disease. The CDR3 runs from the conserved cysteine through the conserved F or W. The D gene is left open where the match is weak. Clone size is not always given. Where it is, it says once, few, many or a class for expanded clones.

D gene	V gene	clone size	J gene	CDR3 protein	CDR3 DNA
NA	TRBV28	NA	TRBJ1-6	CASSFRGGRNNSPLHF	TGTGCCAGCAGTTTTAGAGGGGGACGCAATAATTCACCCCTCCACTTT
TRBD1	TRBV3-1/TRBV3-2	few	TRBJ1-2	CASSQGAPGGLVYGYTF	TGTGCCAGCAGCCAAGGGGCCCCAGGGGGGTTGGTCTATGGCTACACCTTC
NA	TRBV6-5	NA	TRBJ1-1	CASSSQGITEAFF	TGTGCCAGCAGTTCCCAGGGGATCACTGAAGCTTTCTTT
NA	TRBV5-4	NA	TRBJ2-5	CASSLGYQETQYF	TGTGCCAGCAGCCTCGGGTATCAAGAGACCCAGTACTTC
TRBD2	TRBV30	NA	TRBJ2-1	CARGIAGTYEQFF	TGTGCCCGAGGAATAGCGGGGACATATGAGCAGTTCTTC
NA	TRBV6-5	NA	TRBJ1-5	CASSFGGQPQHF	TGTGCCAGCAGCTTCGGAGGGCAGCCCCAGCATTTT
TRBD1	TRBV7-9	NA	TRBJ2-7	CAGTSPGQEFYEQYF	TGTGCCGGCACCTCTCCGGGACAGGAATTTTACGAGCAGTACTTC
NA	TRBV25-1	NA	TRBJ1-2	CASSERRGRFYGYTF	TGTGCCAGCAGTGAAAGGAGGGGTCGCTTCTATGGCTACACCTTC
TRBD2	TRBV19	few	TRBJ2-1	CASSIGLAGGPPNNEQFF	TGTGCCAGTAGTATAGGACTAGCGGGGGGCCCTCCCAACAATGAGCAGTTCTTC
TRBD2	TRBV2	NA	TRBJ2-1	CASRSRLAGNNEQFF	TGTGCCAGCAGGTCTCGACTAGCAGGTAACAATGAGCAGTTCTTC
TRBD1	TRBV4-2	NA	TRBJ2-7	CASSQSSGGFYEQYF	TGTGCCAGCAGCCAATCATCAGGGGGCTTTTACGAGCAGTACTTC
NA	TRBV15	NA	TRBJ2-1	CATSRDRGSNEQFF	TGTGCCACCAGCAGAGATCGAGGGTCCAATGAGCAGTTCTTC
NA	TRBV5-4	NA	TRBJ2-4	CASSLGATENIQYF	TGTGCCAGCAGCTTAGGGGCTACAGAAAACATTCAGTACTTC
TRBD1	TRBV5-1	NA	TRBJ2-1	CASSPGTGYYNEQFF	TGCGCCAGCAGCCCAGGGACAGGGTATTACAATGAGCAGTTCTTC
NA	TRBV19	NA	TRBJ1-5	CASSNGRETQPQHF	TGTGCCAGTAGTAATGGCAGGGAAACTCAGCCCCAGCATTTT
NA	TRBV10-2	NA	TRBJ2-2	CASSTLTAGELFF	TGCGCCAGCTCGACTCTAACGGCCGGGGAGCTGTTTTTT
TRBD2	TRBV30	NA	TRBJ2-7	CAWNGGGQGYEQYF	TGTGCCTGGAACGGGGGGGGCCAGGGTTACGAGCAGTACTTC
NA	TRBV10-2	NA	TRBJ1-4	CASSPLTTGGGHKLFF	TGCGCCAGCAGTCCCCTGACCACGGGGGGAGGGCACAAACTGTTTTTT
NA	TRBV11-3	many	TRBJ1-1	CASSWRGSSEAFF	TGTGCCAGCAGCTGGAGGGGCTCGTCCGAAGCTTTCTTT
TRBD1	TRBV7-2	NA	TRBJ1-1	CASSFGTGVAFF	TGTGCCAGCAGCTTTGGGACAGGGGTGGCTTTCTTT
TRBD1	TRBV27	NA	TRBJ1-5	CASRTGGGNQPQHF	TGTGCCAGCAGAACAGGGGGAGGCAATCAGCCCCAGCATTTT
TRBD1	TRBV4-2	once	TRBJ1-6	CASSQDPTGGSPLHF	TGTGCCAGCAGCCAAGATCCGACAGGGGGATCACCCCTCCACTTT
NA	TRBV4-3	NA	TRBJ1-2	CASSQVNRDYGYTF	TGCGCCAGCAGCCAAGTTAACAGGGACTATGGCTACACCTTC
NA	TRBV29-1	NA	TRBJ2-1	CSVDTGTNNEQFF	TGCAGCGTTGACACCGGGACAAACAATGAGCAGTTCTTC
NA	TRBV18	once	TRBJ1-1	CASSPQGVPGAEAFF	TGTGCCAGCTCACCACAGGGGGTGCCAGGCGCTGAAGCTTTCTTT
TRBD1	TRBV25-1	NA	TRBJ1-6	CASSLTGSNSPLHF	TGTGCCAGCAGCTTGACAGGGTCGAATTCACCCCTCCACTTT
NA	TRBV30	NA	TRBJ2-6	CAWAGSSVGANVLTF	TGTGCCTGGGCGGGTTCCTCGGTTGGGGCCAACGTCCTGACTTTC
TRBD2	TRBV3-1/TRBV3-2	NA	TRBJ2-1	CASTGAGGRNEQFF	TGTGCCAGCACCGGAGCGGGGGGGCGCAATGAGCAGTTCTTC
TRBD2	TRBV2	NA	TRBJ2-5	CASTSTSGQETQYF	TGTGCCAGCACTTCAACTAGCGGACAAGAGACCCAGTACTTC
NA	TRBV27	once	TRBJ1-1	CASSRVSLDTEAFF	TGTGCCAGCAGTCGGGTCTCCTTGGACACTGAAGCTTTCTTT
NA	TRBV6-1	NA	TRBJ2-1	CASSERGLGSYNEQFF	TGTGCCAGCAGTGAAAGGGGGTTAGGCTCCTACAATGAGCAGTTCTTC
TRBD1	TRBV15	NA	TRBJ2-2	CATSRGWGQGNTGELFF	TGTGCCACCAGCAGAGGGTGGGGACAGGGGAACACCGGGGAGCTGTTTTTT
NA	TRBV5-1	NA	TRBJ2-2	CASRQVIDGELFF	TGCGCCAGCCGTCAGGTAATCGACGGGGAGCTGTTTTTT
NA	TRBV28	NA	TRBJ1-1	CASRWGPRTEAFF	TGTGCCAGCCGTTGGGGGCCGCGCACTGAAGCTTTCTTT
NA	TRBV13	NA	TRBJ2-4	CASSLRVDQRDIQYF	TGTGCCAGCAGCTTAAGGGTAGACCAGAGGGACATTCAGTACTTC
NA	TRBV6-1	NA	TRBJ1-5	CASSELVHQPQHF	TGTGCCAGCAGTGAACTAGTACATCAGCCCCAGCATTTT
TRBD1	TRBV5-1	NA	TRBJ2-3	CASSTKPRPRRIPGQDFPTDTQYF	TGCGCCAGCAGCACGAAACCGAGGCCCAGAAGAATACCGGGACAGGATTTTCCAACAGATACGCAGTATTTT
NA	TRBV19	NA	TRBJ2-1	CASSIRGINEQFF	TGTGCCAGTAGTATTAGGGGAATCAATGAGCAGTTCTTC
NA	TRBV5-1	NA	TRBJ2-4	CASSSYSGEAKNIQYF	TGCGCCAGCAGCTCATATTCAGGGGAAGCCAAAAACATTCAGTACTTC
NA	TRBV18	NA	TRBJ2-1	CASSPQGDYNEQFF	TGTGCCAGCTCACCACAGGGGGACTACAATGAGCAGTTCTTC
TRBD1	TRBV30	NA	TRBJ2-1	CAWTGQGNYNEQFF	TGTGCCTGGACCGGACAGGGGAACTACAATGAGCAGTTCTTC
TRBD2	TRBV5-1	NA	TRBJ2-1	CASRRTAGDEQFF	TGCGCCAGCAGACGGACGGCGGGGGATGAGCAGTTCTTC
NA	TRBV5-1	NA	TRBJ2-2	CASSLRANTGELFF	TGCGCCAGCAGCTTGAGAGCGAACACCGGGGAGCTGTTTTTT
NA	TRBV5-1	NA	TRBJ2-7	CASSPGRGPYEQYF	TGCGCCAGCAGCCCGGGCAGGGGACCCTACGAGCAGTACTTC
NA	TRBV19	NA	TRBJ1-5	CASSTQGPRQPQHF	TGTGCCAGTAGTACACAGGGTCCTCGACAGCCCCAGCATTTT
NA	TRBV6-5	NA	TRBJ2-3	CASSDPARVEGTQYF	TGTGCCAGCAGCGACCCAGCGAGGGTAGAGGGTACGCAGTATTTT
TRBD2	TRBV27	NA	TRBJ2-1	CASSFSGGAVNEQFF	TGTGCCAGCAGTTTTTCCGGGGGGGCCGTCAATGAGCAGTTCTTC
NA	TRBV23-1	NA	TRBJ1-3	CASSPQVLSSGNTIYF	TGCGCCAGCAGTCCACAGGTCTTAAGCTCTGGAAACACCATATATTTT
NA	TRBV6-6	NA	TRBJ1-1	CASSSQGYTEAFF	TGTGCCAGCAGTTCCCAGGGATACACTGAAGCTTTCTTT
TRBD1	TRBV7-4	NA	TRBJ1-3	CASSLAPGTGRSGNTIYF	TGTGCCAGCAGCTTAGCCCCCGGGACAGGGCGCTCTGGAAACACCATATATTTT
NA	TRBV19	NA	TRBJ1-2	CASRSVRANYGYTF	TGTGCCAGTAGGAGCGTTCGGGCTAACTATGGCTACACCTTC
TRBD1	TRBV5-1	NA	TRBJ1-1	CASSYNRGNTEAFF	TGCGCCAGCAGCTACAACAGGGGTAACACTGAAGCTTTCTTT
NA	TRBV9	NA	TRBJ2-4	CASSVERVQYF	TGTGCCAGCAGCGTAGAGCGCGTTCAGTACTTC
TRBD1	TRBV2	NA	TRBJ1-5	CASSPDRVSNQPQHF	TGTGCCAGCAGTCCAGACAGGGTGAGCAATCAGCCCCAGCATTTT
NA	TRBV5-5	NA	TRBJ1-1	CASSLYDSNTEAFF	TGTGCCAGCAGCCTATACGACAGTAACACTGAAGCTTTCTTT